The sequence of this TCR beta chain was determined in a study of shared clonotypes between healthy human individuals. About the study: A few men and two women, aged 18 to 49, were donors.

Points on this clone: Its specificity is not known. A junction end diverges from the germline sequence, so it may reflect a read error. The same CDR3 is also encoded by other DNA sequences in this sample.

Whole-study findings and limits: The sampled material consisted only of blood, and tissue repertoires are likely to differ.

Unsorted PBMC replicate PCRs used 250 to 350 ng DNA, about 30,000 T cell genomes. Using ten immunoSEQ deep assay plates, investigators sequenced unsorted PBMC DNA. Assay: immunoSEQ multiplex PCR; the TCRdb copy retains only in-frame clones and omits some. The table records about half a million clones, 70% to 85% of them present only once. The CDR3 loop spans 14 amino acids. Germline CDR1 is SGDLS and CDR2 is YYNGEE. The sequence was collected from a woman in her forties in good health. Some clones in this sample may be carry-over from other donors' samples. Sequenced sample: PBMCs. The rearrangement links TRBV9 to TRBJ2-5, with D possibly being TRBD2 (5 bases). CDR3 coding DNA: TGTGCTAGCAGCTCAGGAGGCAGGCAAGAGACCCAGTACTTC. Its translation: CASSSGGRQETQYF.